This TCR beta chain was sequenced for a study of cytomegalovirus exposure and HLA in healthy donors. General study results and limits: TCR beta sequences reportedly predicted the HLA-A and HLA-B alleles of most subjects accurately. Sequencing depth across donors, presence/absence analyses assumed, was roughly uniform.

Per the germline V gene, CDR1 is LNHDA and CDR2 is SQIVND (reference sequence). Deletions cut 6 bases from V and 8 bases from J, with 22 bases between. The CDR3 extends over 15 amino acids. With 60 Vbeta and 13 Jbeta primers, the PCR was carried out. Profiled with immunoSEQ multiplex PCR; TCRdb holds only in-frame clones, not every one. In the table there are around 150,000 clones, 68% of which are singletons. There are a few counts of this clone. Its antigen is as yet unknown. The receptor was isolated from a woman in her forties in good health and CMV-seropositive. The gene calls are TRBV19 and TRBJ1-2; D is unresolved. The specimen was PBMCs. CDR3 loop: CASSPPMAMEVGYTF. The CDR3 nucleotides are TGTGCCAGTAGCCCGCCGATGGCTATGGAGGTGGGCTACACCTTC.